What follows describes a single T cell receptor beta chain. What this receptor recognizes is not known. Per-nucleotide qualities are absent, and no much larger clonotype sits a single base away. This entry is derived from a study of sequential checkpoint blockade in melanoma (dated by TCRdb to the late 2010s). Looking at the study overall: Patients were randomized 1:1 to first-line nivolumab followed by ipilimumab (arm A) or ipilimumab followed by nivolumab (arm B). Maintenance nivolumab came after both trial sequences.

The immunoSEQ Assay was used to immunosequence TCRbeta CDR3 regions from genomic DNA. Prior to high-throughput sequencing, genomic DNA was amplified by bias-controlled multiplex PCR. As for the authors' bioinformatics: To quantify the absolute abundance of each unique TCRbeta CDR3 region, the sequences were collapsed and filtered. Clonality, defined as 1 minus Pielou's evenness, was calculated using only productive rearrangements. Clones with significantly greater frequencies in on-treatment versus baseline samples were identified using a previously published method. TCRdb retrieved this table from immuneACCESS and kept in-frame rearrangements only. Not all clones are present; in checked studies, unresolved V genes account for under half, and no reason is known for the remainder. D and trimming come from the DNA, and the V and J calls and clone size come from that table. Present in this sample are 20,000 to 25,000 clones, 75% to 90% of which were seen just once. Around 26% of the sample goes to the ten largest clones.

Here is what the overall study found, with its caveats: The model for predicting response that combines TCR metrics with mutation burden needs to be validated in larger, independent patient cohorts.

Based on the germline V gene, the CDR1 and CDR2 sequences are SGHDT and YYEEEE. Unmatched junction bases come to 5, with V trimmed by 7 bases and J by 6 bases. The CDR3 has 12 amino acids, counting the end cysteine and phenylalanine. The read is trimmed to its CDR3 DNA, 36 bases read in frame from base 1. The meaning of the sample's treatment or condition label: randomized to nivolumab then ipilimumab (arm A) or the reverse (arm B). None of the trial patients had been given prior DNA-damaging chemotherapy. Live CD3+CD8+ cells negative for CD19 and CD56 were sorted from thawed PBMCs on a FACS Aria II flow cytometer. The samples were obtained from melanoma patients enrolled in CheckMate 064, an open-label, randomized phase II trial testing sequential checkpoint blockade. Peripheral blood mononuclear cells were collected by leukapheresis, purified using Ficoll-Paque, and frozen in human serum containing about 11% DMSO. Immediately after sorting, the purity of sorted blood CD3+CD8+ cells was verified to be >95%, after which DNA was extracted.

This receptor was taken from a human donor with melanoma. The V and J genes are TRBV5-6 and TRBJ1-2; the junction holds 8 bases that match TRBD1. The sequencing used CD8+ T cells sorted from blood (inferred from file names), collected from a patient given nivolumab and ipilimumab in sequence. CDR3 protein: CASLQGGNGYTF. The DNA is as follows: TGTGCCAGCTTACAGGGGGGCAATGGCTACACCTTC.